The 27 T cell receptor beta chains below all came from one sample that was sequenced in a study of T cells in Graves' hyperthyroidism and ophthalmopathy. TCR beta CDR3 region amplification was performed from RNA transcripts. The HTBI primer set drove a first-round RT-PCR of the TCR CDR3. TCRdb reanalysed the multiplex PCR reads using MiXCR and keeps one entry per CDR3 protein. The sample includes around 570,000 distinct CDR3 sequences, 15% to 20% of them seen just once. The specimen was blood. Receptors were obtained from a man aged 40-55 years with Graves' ophthalmopathy.

This clonotype has at least ten counts. The V call is TRBV6-1, the J call TRBJ2-3; 10 bases match TRBD2. V trimming: 6 bases; J trimming: 5 bases; junction bases outside the gene matches: 11. Germline assignment: CDR1 MNHNS and CDR2 SASEGT. The CDR3 consists of 16 residues. The CDR3 region is CASRAQGRTSGDTQYF. CDR3 sequence (DNA): TGTGCCAGCAGGGCCCAAGGAAGGACTAGCGGAGATACGCAGTATTTT.

The chain couples TRBV20-1 to TRBJ1-1; weak D call: TRBD1 (5 bases). The CDR3 loop spans 14 amino acids. Between the trimmed V and J ends, which lost 2 bases and 4 bases, there was a span of 14 bases. The germline V gene encodes CDR1 DFQATT and CDR2 SNEGSKA (reference sequence). This CDR3 is CSARKTVFGTEAFF. The CDR3, as DNA: TGCAGTGCTAGAAAGACAGTTTTTGGCACTGAAGCTTTCTTT.

Comments on this clonotype: A much larger clone differs by one base, so this may be a read error. The chain joins TRBV5-5 to TRBJ1-6, with D possibly matching TRBD1 (6 bases). In germline, CDR1 is SGHKS, CDR2 YYEKEE (reference sequence). This CDR3 is built from 15 residues. The germline V and J ends were trimmed by 0 bases and 2 bases, with 6 bases remaining between them. The CDR3 loop is CASSLGTAYNSPLHF. CDR3 nucleotide sequence: TGTGCCAGCAGCTTGGGGACAGCCTATAATTCACCCCTCCACTTT.

This rearrangement joins TRBV4-1 to TRBJ2-1; tentatively, D is TRBD1 or TRBD2 (6 bases each). The V and J ends lost 1 base and 5 bases respectively, with 18 bases between them. This CDR3 is 17 amino acids long. Germline V gene sequence: CDR1 MGHRA, CDR2 YSYEKL. The CDR3, as DNA: TGCGCCAGCAGCCAAGGAGGGGGACTGTCTTTGGACAATGAGCAGTTCTTC. Translation: CASSQGGGLSLDNEQFF.

This clonotype showed up just a few times. This chain connects TRBV20-1 to TRBJ2-7; the match to TRBD1 covers 7 bases. CDR1 DFQATT and CDR2 SNEGSKA come from the germline V gene (reference sequence). With 3 bases clipped from V and 3 bases from J, the junction kept 11 bases outside the gene matches. This CDR3 is built from 15 residues. CDR3 sequence reads: CSARGVRGIYYEQYF. In nucleotides, the CDR3 is TGCAGTGCTAGGGGGGTCAGGGGGATCTACTACGAGCAGTACTTC.

This clonotype was detected only a few times. The V call is TRBV9, the J call TRBJ2-2, with TRBD2 matching over 10 bases. This CDR3 has 18 amino acids. The J segment lost 4 bases and the V segment lost 0 bases, leaving 9 bases of the junction unmatched. CDR1 is SGDLS and CDR2 is YYNGEE in the germline V gene. For the CDR3, the DNA is TGTGCCAGCAGCGTAGCTGGAGCGGGAGGGCCAAGCACCGGGGAGCTGTTTTTT. Translating gives CASSVAGAGGPSTGELFF. The whole variable domain, filled in from reference TRBV9 and TRBJ2-2, reads DSGVTQTPKHLITATGQRVTLRCSPRSGDLSVYWYQQSLDQGLQFLIQYYNGEERAKGNILERFSAQQFPDLHSELNLSSLELGDSALYFCASSVAGAGGPSTGELFFGEGSRLTVL.

This clonotype was detected many times. The CDR3 region is CASSLKRDSNQPQHF. The CDR3, as DNA: TGTGCCAGCAGTTTAAAGCGGGATAGCAATCAGCCCCAGCATTTT. The chain links TRBV27 to TRBJ1-5, with D unresolved. The germline V gene encodes CDR1 MNHEY and CDR2 SMNVEV (reference sequence). This CDR3 has 15 residues. Deletions cut 2 bases from V and 0 bases from J, with 8 bases between.

About this clonotype itself: This may be a read error: a much more frequent sequence differs by one nucleotide. This chain connects TRBV7-9 to TRBJ2-7, with TRBD1 as a possible D gene (5 bases). With 2 bases removed from V and 0 bases from J, the gap between germline ends came to 8 bases. In germline, CDR1 is SEHNR, CDR2 FQNEAQ (reference sequence). The CDR3 length is 14 residues. CDR3 amino acids: CASSLTDSSYEQYF. The CDR3 nucleotides are TGTGCCAGCAGCTTAACTGACAGCTCCTACGAGCAGTACTTC.

The rearrangement links TRBV18 to TRBJ2-6, with 7 positions matching TRBD1. The germline V gene encodes CDR1 KGHSH and CDR2 LQKENI. With V trimmed by 2 bases and J by 0 bases, 7 bases remained unmatched. The CDR3 is 18 amino acids. The CDR3 loop is CASSPGAGGISGANVLTF. In DNA, the CDR3 is TGTGCCAGCTCACCAGGGGCAGGGGGAATCTCTGGGGCCAACGTCCTGACTTTC.

The J gene is TRBJ2-2, the V gene TRBV5-1, with a weak D call TRBD2 (5 bases). This CDR3 contains 17 residues. Looked up from germline, CDR1 is SGHRS and CDR2 is YFSETQ. V lost 4 bases to trimming and J lost 0 bases, with 16 bases between them. CDR3 in DNA: TGCGCCAGCAGCGCCCTGGGTCGGGGAGCGAACACCGGGGAGCTGTTTTTT. This codes for CASSALGRGANTGELFF. The variable domain in full, completed from reference TRBV5-1 and TRBJ2-2, reads KAGVTQTPRYLIKTRGQQVTLSCSPISGHRSVSWYQQTPGQGLQFLFEYFSETQRNKGNFPGRFSGRQFSNSRSEMNVSTLELGDSALYLCASSALGRGANTGELFFGEGSRLTVL.

This clonotype occurred a few times. The chain has TRBV9 and TRBJ2-3; TRBD2 might be the D (5 bases). This CDR3 comprises 14 residues. CDR1 and CDR2 (germline): SGDLS, YYNGEE. Trimming cost V 0 bases and J 2 bases, with 7 bases left between them. CDR3 in DNA: TGTGCCAGCAGCGTAGCGGACTCCACAGATACGCAGTATTTT. Encoded protein: CASSVADSTDTQYF. The full variable domain, its missing parts supplied by reference TRBV9 and TRBJ2-3, is DSGVTQTPKHLITATGQRVTLRCSPRSGDLSVYWYQQSLDQGLQFLIQYYNGEERAKGNILERFSAQQFPDLHSELNLSSLELGDSALYFCASSVADSTDTQYFGPGTRLTVL.

The chain carries TRBV25-1 and TRBJ1-2; D is unresolved. V dropped 8 bases and J dropped 13 bases, with 20 bases sitting between them. This CDR3 is 12 amino acids long. Germline CDR1 and CDR2: MGHDK and SYGVNS. The CDR3: CASRMHSTVITF. CDR3 DNA sequence: TGTGCCAGCCGGATGCACTCCACGGTTATCACCTTC.

Comment on this clonotype: This may be a read error, as it is one base from a much larger clone. This rearrangement joins TRBV30 to TRBJ2-3; D uncertain. Germline V gene sequence: CDR1 GTSNPN, CDR2 SVGIG (reference sequence). Trimming took off 4 bases at V and 4 bases at J, with 6 bases between the two ends. The CDR3 is 11 residues long. The CDR3 sequence is CAWTLADTQYF. In nucleotides, the CDR3 is TGTGCCTGGACCCTGGCAGATACGCAGTATTTT.

This clonotype appeared many times. The chain employs TRBV2 and TRBJ2-1, with 9 bases that match TRBD2. The V and J ends lost 7 bases and 9 bases, in that order; junction bases with no gene match: 13. The CDR3 is 15 residues long. Germline V gives CDR1 SNHLY, CDR2 FYNNEI. The CDR3 DNA sequence: TGTGCCAGCAACCTTGGCGGGAGGGCAAGGGGTGAGCAGTTCTTC. Residues: CASNLGGRARGEQFF.

The table lists this clonotype with a few counts. The chain uses TRBV18 and TRBJ2-7; D uncertain. The CDR3 sequence is 15 residues long. Deletions cut 3 bases from V and 0 bases from J, with 12 bases between. Germline CDR1 is KGHSH and CDR2 is LQKENI. CDR3 sequence (DNA): TGTGCCAGCTCACCGGAGCGCCGGAGCTCCTACGAGCAGTACTTC. Protein sequence: CASSPERRSSYEQYF.

In this sample, this clonotype turned up many times. The chain couples TRBV28 to TRBJ2-3; D is undetermined. Trimming took 4 bases from V and 4 from J, leaving 12 bases between them. Germline CDR1 MDHEN, CDR2 SYDVKM. The CDR3 spans 14 residues. The CDR3 coding sequence is TGTGCCAGCAGTTCATATTCTCTTCCAGATACGCAGTATTTT. Translation: CASSSYSLPDTQYF.

This clonotype was detected only a few times. V gene TRBV20-1 combines with J gene TRBJ1-4; 8 bases map to TRBD1. The CDR3 extends over 13 amino acids. V gave up 5 bases and J gave up 3 bases; unmatched junction bases: 2. Germline lookup yields CDR1 DFQATT and CDR2 SNEGSKA (reference sequence). DNA of the CDR3: TGCAGTGCTCCAGGGGGCTCTAATGAAAAACTGTTTTTT. It translates to CSAPGGSNEKLFF.

This clonotype was seen many times. The J gene is TRBJ1-5, the V gene TRBV5-1; 11 bases map to TRBD1. The J segment lost 7 bases and the V segment lost 5 bases, leaving 8 bases of the junction unmatched. The CDR3 is 15 amino acids. Germline V gene data show CDR1 as SGHRS and CDR2 as YFSETQ. The CDR3 DNA follows: TGCGCCAGCAGTCCTTCCGGGACAGGGGGACAGCCCCAGCATTTT. Translated: CASSPSGTGGQPQHF. Full variable domain (outside the CDR3, taken from reference TRBV5-1 and TRBJ1-5): KAGVTQTPRYLIKTRGQQVTLSCSPISGHRSVSWYQQTPGQGLQFLFEYFSETQRNKGNFPGRFSGRQFSNSRSEMNVSTLELGDSALYLCASSPSGTGGQPQHFGDGTRLSIL.

This clonotype has more than one count but fewer than ten. V is TRBV12-3 or TRBV12-4 and J is TRBJ1-5; weak D call: TRBD1 (5 bases). Trimming took off 5 bases at V and 6 bases at J, with 8 bases between the two ends. The CDR3 is 12 residues long. In DNA, the CDR3 is TGTGCCAGCAGTCCAGGGACTCAGCCCCAGCATTTT. This codes for CASSPGTQPQHF.

This clonotype was seen a few times. The chain employs TRBV9 and TRBJ2-2; TRBD2 matches 16 bases. The CDR3 is made up of 18 amino acids. Germline CDR1 reads SGDLS; CDR2 reads YYNGEE. The ends lost 4 bases at V and 5 bases at J; junction bases unmatched: 8. CDR3 residues: CASSPGLAGGHGTGELFF. The CDR3 nucleotides read TGTGCCAGCAGCCCGGGACTAGCGGGGGGGCATGGAACCGGGGAGCTGTTTTTT. The whole variable domain, remainder taken from reference TRBV9 and TRBJ2-2, is DSGVTQTPKHLITATGQRVTLRCSPRSGDLSVYWYQQSLDQGLQFLIQYYNGEERAKGNILERFSAQQFPDLHSELNLSSLELGDSALYFCASSPGLAGGHGTGELFFGEGSRLTVL.

This clonotype has only a few counts. The V gene is TRBV29-1, the J gene TRBJ2-1, with D perhaps matching TRBD2 (5 bases). Deletions cut 6 bases from V and 4 bases from J, with 10 bases between. This CDR3 spans 12 amino acids. Germline V gene data show CDR1 as SQVTM and CDR2 as ANQGSEA. DNA of the CDR3: TGCAGCGTCGCCAGCGGATACAATGAGCAGTTCTTC. This encodes CSVASGYNEQFF.

This chain links TRBV29-1 with TRBJ2-7; no firm D call. Between the trimmed V and J ends, which lost 5 bases and 6 bases, there was a span of 17 bases. The CDR3 consists of 13 residues. Germline CDR1 SQVTM, CDR2 ANQGSEA. CDR3 in amino acids: CSVSNKKDSEQYF. The CDR3 DNA reads TGCAGCGTTTCTAACAAAAAAGATTCCGAGCAGTACTTC.

As concerns this clonotype: One base away lies a much larger clone, so this may be a sequencing read error. The V and J genes are TRBV12-3 or TRBV12-4 and TRBJ1-1, with D tentatively TRBD1 (6 bases). The CDR3 is made up of 15 amino acids. The ends were cut back, 4 bases at V and 5 bases at J, with 17 bases in the middle. The CDR3 reads CASSSTLQGRTEAFF. The CDR3 region has the DNA TGTGCCAGCAGTTCGACCCTACAGGGAAGGACTGAAGCTTTCTTT.

This chain links TRBV7-9 with TRBJ2-1, with TRBD2 matching over 7 bases. Germline V CDR1 and CDR2: SEHNR, FQNEAQ (reference sequence). Trimming took 2 bases from V and 3 from J; bases not matched to a gene: 7. This CDR3 is built from 16 residues. Written as DNA, the CDR3 is TGTGCCAGCAGCTTAATGGCGGGGGAGAGCTACAATGAGCAGTTCTTC. It yields the protein CASSLMAGESYNEQFF.

The rearrangement uses TRBV5-4 and TRBJ2-7; the D gene is possibly TRBD2 (6 bases). Germline V gene data show CDR1 as SGHNT and CDR2 as YYREEE (reference sequence). The CDR3 is 15 amino acids. V lost 4 bases to trimming and J lost 6 bases, with 20 bases between them. DNA of the CDR3: TGTGCCAGCAGCGGCCTTGGGGTGAATAGCGGCGAGCAGTACTTC. Amino acid sequence: CASSGLGVNSGEQYF. Supplemented by reference TRBV5-4 and TRBJ2-7, the full variable domain reads ETGVTQSPTHLIKTRGQQVTLRCSSQSGHNTVSWYQQALGQGPQFIFQYYREEENGRGNFPPRFSGLQFPNYSSELNVNALELDDSALYLCASSGLGVNSGEQYFGPGTRLTVT.

This clonotype was detected ten times or more. The V gene is TRBV2, the J gene TRBJ1-1, with no clear D. Germline V gives CDR1 SNHLY, CDR2 FYNNEI. With 8 bases removed from V and 4 bases from J, the gap between germline ends came to 11 bases. The CDR3 has 12 amino acids. CDR3 bases: TGTGCCAGCGGACGGGATCCCACTGAAGCTTTCTTT. Its translation is CASGRDPTEAFF.

This clonotype occurred many times. CDR3 nucleotides: TGTGCCAGCAGCTTAGGCGGGACTAGCACAGATACGCAGTATTTT. Its translation is CASSLGGTSTDTQYF. The chain employs TRBV5-4 and TRBJ2-3, with TRBD2 as a possible D gene (6 bases). V lost 2 bases and J 0 bases, leaving 10 bases between the germline ends. Germline V gene data show CDR1 as SGHNT and CDR2 as YYREEE (reference sequence). The CDR3 sequence is 15 residues long.